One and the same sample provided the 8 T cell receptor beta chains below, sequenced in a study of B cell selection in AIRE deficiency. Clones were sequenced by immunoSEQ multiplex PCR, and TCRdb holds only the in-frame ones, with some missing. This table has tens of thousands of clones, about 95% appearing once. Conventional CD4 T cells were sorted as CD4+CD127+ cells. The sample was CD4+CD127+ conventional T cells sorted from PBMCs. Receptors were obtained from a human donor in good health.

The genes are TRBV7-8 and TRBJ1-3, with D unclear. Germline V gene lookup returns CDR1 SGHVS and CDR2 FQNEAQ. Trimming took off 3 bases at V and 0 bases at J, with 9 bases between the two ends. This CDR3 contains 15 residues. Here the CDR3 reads CASSLELNSGNTIYF. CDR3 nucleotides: TGTGCCAGCAGCTTGGAACTGAACTCTGGAAACACCATATATTTT.

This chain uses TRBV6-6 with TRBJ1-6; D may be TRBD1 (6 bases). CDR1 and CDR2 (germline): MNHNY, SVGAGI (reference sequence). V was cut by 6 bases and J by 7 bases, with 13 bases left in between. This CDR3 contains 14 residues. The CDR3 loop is CASSGGAGNSPLHF. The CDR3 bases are TGTGCCAGCAGCGGGGGGGCAGGGAATTCACCCCTCCACTTT.

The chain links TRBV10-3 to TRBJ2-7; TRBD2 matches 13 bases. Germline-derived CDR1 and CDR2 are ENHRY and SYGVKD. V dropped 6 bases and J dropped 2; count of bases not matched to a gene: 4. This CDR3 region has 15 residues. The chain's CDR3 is CAIRDGTSGTYEQYF. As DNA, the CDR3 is TGTGCCATCAGGGACGGGACTAGCGGGACCTACGAGCAGTACTTC.

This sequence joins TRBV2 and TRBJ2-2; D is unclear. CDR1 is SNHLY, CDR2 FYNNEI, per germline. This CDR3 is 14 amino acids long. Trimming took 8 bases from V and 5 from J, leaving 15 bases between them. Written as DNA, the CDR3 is TGTGCCAGCGCCCCATGGGGTGAGACCGGGGAGCTGTTTTTT. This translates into CASAPWGETGELFF.

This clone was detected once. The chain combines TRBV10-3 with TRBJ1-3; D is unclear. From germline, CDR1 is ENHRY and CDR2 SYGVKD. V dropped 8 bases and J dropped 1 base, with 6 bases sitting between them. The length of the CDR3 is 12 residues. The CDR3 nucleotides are TGTGCCATCGGTCAATCTGGAAACACCATATATTTT. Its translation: CAIGQSGNTIYF.

CDR3 sequence (DNA): TGTGCCAGCAGCTTGCGCATGGTAGGGACAGATACGCAGTATTTT. This encodes CASSLRMVGTDTQYF. This sequence joins TRBV7-2 and TRBJ2-3, with D unclear. V was clipped by 3 bases and J by 3 bases, with 13 bases between them. The V gene's germline CDR1 is SGHTA and CDR2 FQGNSA. CDR3 size: 15 residues.

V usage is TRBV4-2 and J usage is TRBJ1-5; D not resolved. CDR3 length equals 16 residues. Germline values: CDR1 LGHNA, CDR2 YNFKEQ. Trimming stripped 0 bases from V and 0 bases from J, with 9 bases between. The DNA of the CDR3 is TGTGCCAGCAGCCAAGAGGTCAGGTATAGCAATCAGCCCCAGCATTTT. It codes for CASSQEVRYSNQPQHF.

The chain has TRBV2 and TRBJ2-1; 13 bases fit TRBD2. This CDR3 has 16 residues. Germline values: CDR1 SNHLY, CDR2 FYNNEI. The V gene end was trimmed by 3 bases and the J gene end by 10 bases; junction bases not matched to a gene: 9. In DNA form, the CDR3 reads TGTGCCAGCAGTGAGCCACTAGCGGGAGGGCCAAGGGAGCAGTTCTTC. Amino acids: CASSEPLAGGPREQFF.